The sequence of this T cell receptor beta chain was determined in a study of CD8 T cells in Susac syndrome. CD8+ and CD4+ T cells from blood underwent TCR beta sequencing. The CDR3 has 11 residues. Germline V gene data show CDR1 as MNHEY and CDR2 as SVGEGT. The V gene lost 5 bases and the J gene lost 9 bases, with 10 bases spanning the gap. The authors reverse transcribed roughly 0.5 to 1 ug RNA with random hexamers. Across 54 Vbeta and 13 Jbeta, TCR beta CDR3 was amplified with immunoSEQ multiplex PCR. TCRdb processed the immunoSEQ multiplex PCR reads anew with MiXCR; each CDR3 protein has one entry. The sample lists about 180,000 distinct CDR3 sequences; around 94% were seen once.

Sequenced input: CD4+ T cells from PBMCs. V is TRBV6-2 or TRBV6-3 and J is TRBJ1-1; D gene ambiguous. This clonotype was sampled from a human donor with Susac syndrome. The CDR3 loop reads CASSQSAQAFF. The CDR3 DNA reads as TGTGCCAGCAGTCAAAGCGCCCAAGCTTTCTTT.